This T cell receptor beta chain appears in the sequencing data of a study of blood T cell repertoires in COVID-19. About the study: PBMCs, B-cell-depleted T cells, or T cells were the source of the cDNA or gDNA that made up the material.

Germline V gene lookup returns CDR1 SGHTA and CDR2 FQGNSA. V was pared by 1 base and J by 3 bases, with 12 bases between. The CDR3 is 15 amino acids. Authors' methods: Amplification of reference gene primers was used by the study to estimate nucleated cell counts. Using immunoSEQ multiplex PCR, the repertoire was profiled, and TCRdb retains in-frame clones only, with some absent. V and J calls and clone size are those listed in that table; D and trimming were worked out from the DNA. Of some 200,000 clones in the sample, around 84% were seen once. The V and J genes are TRBV7-2 and TRBJ1-1, with D tentatively TRBD1 (5 bases). Sequences were obtained from peripheral blood. This receptor was obtained from a man in his fifties or sixties with active or convalescent COVID-19. The CDR3, as DNA: TGTGCCAGCAGCTTAGTTGGGGGGGAGTACACTGAAGCTTTCTTT. This codes for CASSLVGGEYTEAFF.